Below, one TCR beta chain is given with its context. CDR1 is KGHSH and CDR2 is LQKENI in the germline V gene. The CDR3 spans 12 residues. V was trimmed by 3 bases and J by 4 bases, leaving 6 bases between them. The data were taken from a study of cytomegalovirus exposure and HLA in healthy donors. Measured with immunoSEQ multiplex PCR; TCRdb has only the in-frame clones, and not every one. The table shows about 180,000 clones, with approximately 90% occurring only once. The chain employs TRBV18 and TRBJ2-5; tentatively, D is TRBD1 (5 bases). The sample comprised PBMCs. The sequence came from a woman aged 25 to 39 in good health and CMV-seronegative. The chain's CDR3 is CASSPGPETQYF. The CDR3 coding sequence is TGTGCCAGCTCACCGGGGCCAGAGACCCAGTACTTC.